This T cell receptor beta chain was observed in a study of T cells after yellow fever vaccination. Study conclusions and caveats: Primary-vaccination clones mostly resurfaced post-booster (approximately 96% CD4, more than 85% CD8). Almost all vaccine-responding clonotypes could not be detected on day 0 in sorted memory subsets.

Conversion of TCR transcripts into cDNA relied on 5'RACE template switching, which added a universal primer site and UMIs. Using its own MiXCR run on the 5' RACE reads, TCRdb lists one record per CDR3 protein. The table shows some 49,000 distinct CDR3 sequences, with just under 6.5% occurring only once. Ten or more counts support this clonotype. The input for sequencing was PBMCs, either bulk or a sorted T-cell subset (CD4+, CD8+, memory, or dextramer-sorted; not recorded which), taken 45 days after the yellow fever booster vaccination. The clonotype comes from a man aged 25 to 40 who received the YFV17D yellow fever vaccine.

The CDR3 loop reads CASSVGTSRELFF. As DNA, the CDR3 is TGTGCCAGCAGTGTCGGGACTAGCAGGGAGCTGTTTTTT. The V call is TRBV6-1, the J call TRBJ2-2; 9 bases agree with TRBD2. The J segment lost 9 bases and the V segment lost 4 bases, leaving 3 bases of the junction unmatched. In germline, CDR1 is MNHNS, CDR2 SASEGT. The CDR3 covers 13 residues.